The T cell receptor beta chain under discussion was sequenced for a study of blood T cell repertoires in COVID-19. TCRdb's copy holds only in-frame clones and misses some; the assay was immunoSEQ multiplex PCR. The data hold 76,000 or so clones, with 86% observed a single time. CDR1 and CDR2 from the germline V gene are KGHDR and SFDVKD. V gave up 2 bases and J gave up 5 bases; unmatched junction bases: 3. The CDR3 is 16 amino acids. The specimen sequenced was peripheral blood. The sequence derives from a man at least 80 years old in a cohort sampled during active COVID-19. The V call is TRBV24-1, the J call TRBJ2-2; 11 nucleotides match TRBD1. The CDR3 region has the DNA TGTGCCACCAGTGATTCTGGGACAGGGGGAACCGGGGAGCTGTTTTTT. Its protein is CATSDSGTGGTGELFF.